A single sample is the source of the 32 T cell receptor beta chains below, sequenced in a study of cytomegalovirus exposure and HLA in healthy donors. In the PCR, 60 Vbeta and 13 Jbeta primers were used. The method was immunoSEQ multiplex PCR; TCRdb's version includes in-frame clones alone and lacks a portion of them. The data contain 20,000 to 25,000 clones, about 77% of them singletons. The sample taken for sequencing was PBMCs. Source of these receptors: a man aged 55 to 70 in good health and CMV-seronegative.

The rearrangement uses TRBV27 and TRBJ1-5; no definite D call. Germline V gene lookup returns CDR1 MNHEY and CDR2 SMNVEV (reference sequence). CDR3 length equals 14 residues. V was clipped by 5 bases and J by 7 bases, with 15 bases between them. The CDR3 bases are TGTGCCAGCAGTCCCAACAGCTCTCGGCAGCCCCAGCATTTT. The encoded protein is CASSPNSSRQPQHF.

This clone was observed a few times. The chain uses TRBV12-5 and TRBJ2-5, with D possibly being TRBD2 (6 bases). The germline CDR1 and CDR2 sequences are LGHNT and FRNRAP. The CDR3 consists of 14 residues. V was trimmed by 1 base and J by 7 bases, leaving 13 bases between them. The CDR3 spells CASGLDRGEGTQYF. The CDR3 DNA follows: TGTGCTAGTGGTTTGGACCGCGGGGAAGGGACCCAGTACTTC.

This clone was detected only once. This sequence joins TRBV5-1 and TRBJ1-3; TRBD1 is a possible D gene (6 bases). The germline V and J ends were trimmed by 4 bases and 0 bases, with 11 bases remaining between them. This CDR3 is 15 amino acids long. The germline V gene has CDR1 SGHRS and CDR2 YFSETQ. DNA of the CDR3: TGCGCCAGCAGCCCCGGGGACACCTCTGGAAACACCATATATTTT. Translating gives CASSPGDTSGNTIYF.

The rearrangement uses TRBV7-3 and TRBJ1-5; D may be TRBD1 (5 bases). V was trimmed by 0 bases and J by 7 bases, leaving 10 bases between them. The CDR3 spans 14 residues. Per germline, CDR1 SGHTA and CDR2 FQGTGA. The CDR3 reads CASSLTFRVQPQHF. Here the CDR3 DNA reads TGTGCCAGCAGCTTAACGTTCAGGGTCCAGCCCCAGCATTTT.

V is TRBV15 and J is TRBJ2-7; D perhaps matches TRBD2 (6 bases). This CDR3 spans 16 amino acids. Trimming shortened V by 3 bases and J by 4 bases, and 19 bases separated the two germline ends. Germline V gene sequence: CDR1 LNHNV, CDR2 YYDKDF (reference sequence). As DNA, the CDR3 is TGTGCCACCAGCAGCCTACGGGAGATTAATGGGTACGAGCAGTACTTC. This encodes CATSSLREINGYEQYF.

The chain couples TRBV29-1 to TRBJ2-1; TRBD2 agrees at 8 bases. Germline V gene lookup returns CDR1 SQVTM and CDR2 ANQGSEA. V trimming: 8 bases; J trimming: 4 bases; junction bases outside the gene matches: 19. The CDR3 covers 17 residues. As DNA, the CDR3 is TGCAGCCCTAACCCCGGAGGAGCGGGAGCTACTTACAATGAGCAGTTCTTC. Amino acids: CSPNPGGAGATYNEQFF.

The V and J genes are TRBV28 and TRBJ2-3; D is perhaps TRBD1 (5 bases). The CDR3 extends over 14 amino acids. The germline V and J ends were trimmed by 11 bases and 5 bases, with 20 bases remaining between them. Germline V CDR1 and CDR2: MDHEN, SYDVKM. The CDR3 bases are TGTGCCGGGTCGGCTCCTGGGGCAGTAGATACGCAGTATTTT. It codes for CAGSAPGAVDTQYF.

DNA of the CDR3: TGTGCCAGCAGCCGATGGACTAGCGGGAGGTCGCCTGAGCAGTTCTTC. This translates into CASSRWTSGRSPEQFF. The rearrangement links TRBV7-9 to TRBJ2-1; 14 bases fit TRBD2. V dropped 5 bases and J dropped 9; count of bases not matched to a gene: 9. CDR3 length: 16 residues. Germline V CDR1 and CDR2: SEHNR, FQNEAQ (reference sequence).

This clone appeared a single time. The chain couples TRBV2 to TRBJ1-5, with 8 bases identical to TRBD1. CDR1 and CDR2 from the germline V gene are SNHLY and FYNNEI. The CDR3 consists of 15 residues. J gave up 6 bases and V 4 bases, and 8 bases lay outside the gene matches. CDR3 residues: CASSGQGTNSQPQHF. The CDR3 DNA follows: TGTGCCAGCAGTGGACAGGGGACGAACAGTCAGCCCCAGCATTTT.

This chain joins TRBV18 and TRBJ2-1; TRBD2 matches at 8 bases. Trimming took 5 bases from V and 0 from J; bases not matched to a gene: 9. The CDR3 loop spans 17 amino acids. The germline CDR1 and CDR2 sequences are KGHSH and LQKENI. CDR3 in amino acids: CASSAGVAGSSYNEQFF. The DNA of the CDR3 is TGTGCCAGCTCAGCGGGGGTAGCGGGGAGCTCCTACAATGAGCAGTTCTTC.

This chain joins TRBV21-1 and TRBJ2-1; the listed D gene, TRBD1, was not tested against the DNA. TRBV21-1 is flagged as a pseudogene. The CDR3 is 15 residues long. The CDR3 is CASSPRTGEGNEQFF. The CDR3 DNA reads as TGTGCCAGCAGCCCTAGGACAGGGGAGGGCAATGAGCAGTTCTTC.

J is TRBJ1-5 and V is TRBV19, with TRBD1 as a possible D gene (6 bases). The CDR3 length is 14 residues. V was trimmed by 6 bases and J by 4 bases, leaving 13 bases between them. Per germline, CDR1 LNHDA and CDR2 SQIVND (reference sequence). CDR3 protein: CASRAQGWNQPQHF. The CDR3 DNA sequence: TGTGCCAGTAGAGCACAGGGCTGGAATCAGCCCCAGCATTTT.

For this clone: Relative to the germline gene, one junction end is altered; a read error may explain this. The chain is built from TRBV7-9 and TRBJ2-6; D may be TRBD1 (6 bases). Germline assignment: CDR1 SEHNR and CDR2 FQNEAQ (reference sequence). The CDR3 extends over 16 amino acids. In DNA, the CDR3 is TGTGCCCGCAGCCAAACAGGGCCTTCTGGGGCCAACGTCCTGACTTTC. Residues: CARSQTGPSGANVLTF.

J is TRBJ2-1 and V is TRBV5-1; 11 bases align to TRBD1. The CDR3 extends over 15 amino acids. Per germline, CDR1 SGHRS and CDR2 YFSETQ. V was pared by 1 base and J by 8 bases, with 5 bases of the junction left unmatched. CDR3: CASSLRGQGGDEQFF. Here the CDR3 DNA reads TGCGCCAGCAGCTTGCGGGGACAGGGGGGGGATGAGCAGTTCTTC. The full variable domain, completed using reference TRBV5-1 and TRBJ2-1, is KAGVTQTPRYLIKTRGQQVTLSCSPISGHRSVSWYQQTPGQGLQFLFEYFSETQRNKGNFPGRFSGRQFSNSRSEMNVSTLELGDSALYLCASSLRGQGGDEQFFGPGTRLTVL.

The chain combines TRBV18 with TRBJ2-3; 12 positions agree with TRBD2. Trimming at V came to 5 bases and at J to 3 bases, leaving 12 bases not matched to a gene. The CDR3 covers 18 residues. The germline V gene encodes CDR1 KGHSH and CDR2 LQKENI. DNA for the CDR3: TGTGCCAGCTCAGAACCAACGGGACTAGCGGGCATGACAGATACGCAGTATTTT. This gives the protein CASSEPTGLAGMTDTQYF. Complete variable domain (other parts from reference TRBV18 and TRBJ2-3): NAGVMQNPRHLVRRRGQEARLRCSPMKGHSHVYWYRQLPEEGLKFMVYLQKENIIDESGMPKERFSAEFPKEGPSILRIQQVVRGDSAAYFCASSEPTGLAGMTDTQYFGPGTRLTVL.

This clone was seen a single time. The CDR3 sequence: CASTPRGAKTQYF. CDR3 nucleotide sequence: TGTGCCAGCACTCCCCGGGGGGCAAAGACCCAGTACTTC. The chain links TRBV6-5 to TRBJ2-5; D is perhaps TRBD2 (7 bases). V shed 7 bases and J shed 6 bases, with 15 bases lying between them. Germline V gene lookup returns CDR1 MNHEY and CDR2 SVGAGI. The CDR3 has 13 residues.

This chain links TRBV4-2 with TRBJ1-2, with 8 bases identical to TRBD1. Germline CDR1 LGHNA, CDR2 YNFKEQ. The CDR3 contains 15 residues. V dropped 4 bases and J dropped 4; count of bases not matched to a gene: 8. The CDR3 DNA sequence: TGTGCCAGCAGCCCCAGCCAGGGGGCAGGCTATGGCTACACCTTC. This gives the protein CASSPSQGAGYGYTF.

The V call is TRBV18, the J call TRBJ1-2; tentatively, D is TRBD1 (5 bases). The CDR3 runs to 16 residues. V lost 1 base and J 4 bases, leaving 16 bases between the germline ends. Germline V gene lookup returns CDR1 KGHSH and CDR2 LQKENI. The CDR3 protein is CASSPRSGANLYGYTF. CDR3 nucleotide sequence: TGTGCCAGCTCACCACGGTCTGGGGCGAATCTCTATGGCTACACCTTC.

The CDR3 DNA reads as TGTGCCAGCAGCTTTACTAGCGGGGGGAGCACAGATACGCAGTATTTT. Residues: CASSFTSGGSTDTQYF. J is TRBJ2-3 and V is TRBV7-6, with 12 bases fitting TRBD2. CDR3 length: 16 residues. The ends lost 3 bases at V and 0 bases at J; junction bases unmatched: 1. CDR1 and CDR2 (germline): SGHVS, FNYEAQ.

The genes are TRBV5-1 and TRBJ2-7, with TRBD2 identical over 13 bases. Looked up from germline, CDR1 is SGHRS and CDR2 is YFSETQ. This CDR3 contains 15 residues. The junction had 3 bases not matched to a gene; V was cut back by 1 base and J by 5 bases. The CDR3 DNA is TGCGCCAGCAGCTTGACTACTAGCGGGAGGGACGAGCAGTACTTC. Translation: CASSLTTSGRDEQYF.

J is TRBJ2-3 and V is TRBV11-3; 7 bases are shared with TRBD1. Germline values: CDR1 SGHNT, CDR2 YENEEA. J lost 1 base, V lost 5 bases, and 6 bases had no gene match. The CDR3 has 15 amino acids. The CDR3 is CASSLQGEGTDTQYF. Here the CDR3 DNA reads TGTGCCAGCAGCCTCCAGGGGGAAGGCACAGATACGCAGTATTTT. Full variable domain (remainder filled in from reference TRBV11-3 and TRBJ2-3): EAGVVQSPRYKIIEKKQPVAFWCNPISGHNTLYWYLQNLGQGPELLIRYENEEAVDDSQLPKDRFSAERLKGVDSTLKIQPAELGDSAVYLCASSLQGEGTDTQYFGPGTRLTVL.

The table lists this clone with a few counts. V gene TRBV7-9 combines with J gene TRBJ2-7, with 7 positions matching TRBD2. The J segment lost 0 bases and the V segment lost 3 bases, leaving 5 bases of the junction unmatched. This CDR3 has 15 residues. Germline-derived CDR1 and CDR2 are SEHNR and FQNEAQ (reference sequence). The CDR3 region has the DNA TGTGCCAGCAGCTTTGCTAGCGGTTCCTCCTACGAGCAGTACTTC. It specifies CASSFASGSSYEQYF.

V gene TRBV30 combines with J gene TRBJ2-7, with D uncertain. Deletions cut 4 bases from V and 0 bases from J, with 4 bases between. There are 11 residues in the CDR3. Germline CDR1 reads GTSNPN; CDR2 reads SVGIG (reference sequence). CDR3 coding DNA: TGTGCCTGGACCCTCTCCTACGAGCAGTACTTC. Residues: CAWTLSYEQYF.

The chain is built from TRBV9 and TRBJ2-7, with TRBD2 identical over 11 bases. The trim removed 0 bases at V and 4 bases at J, leaving 3 bases unmatched. Germline values: CDR1 SGDLS, CDR2 YYNGEE. The CDR3 is 15 residues long. The CDR3 DNA reads TGTGCCAGCAGCGTAGATGGGACTAGCGGTTACGAGCAGTACTTC. Amino acid sequence: CASSVDGTSGYEQYF.

The chain is built from TRBV18 and TRBJ2-2, with D hard to call. V dropped 3 bases and J dropped 0 bases, with 11 bases sitting between them. Germline V gene data show CDR1 as KGHSH and CDR2 as LQKENI. The CDR3 sequence is 16 residues long. DNA for the CDR3: TGTGCCAGCTCACCCGTGCGACATACGAACACCGGGGAGCTGTTTTTT. Protein sequence: CASSPVRHTNTGELFF.

The chain combines TRBV7-3 with TRBJ1-2; weak D call: TRBD1 (5 bases). Germline-derived CDR1 and CDR2 are SGHTA and FQGTGA. V was clipped by 5 bases and J by 2 bases, with 12 bases between them. The CDR3 has 14 amino acids. CDR3 sequence: CASSATPGNYGYTF. The CDR3 bases are TGTGCCAGCAGCGCCACCCCAGGGAACTATGGCTACACCTTC. Looking up the rest from reference TRBV7-3 and TRBJ1-2 gives the full variable domain: GAGVSQTPSNKVTEKGKYVELRCDPISGHTALYWYRQSLGQGPEFLIYFQGTGAADDSGLPNDRFFAVRPEGSVSTLKIQRTERGDSAVYLCASSATPGNYGYTFGSGTRLTVV.

The V and J genes are TRBV5-5 and TRBJ1-2, with no clear D. The V end was cut by 4 bases, the J end by 4 bases, with 11 bases between. The germline CDR1 and CDR2 sequences are SGHKS and YYEKEE (reference sequence). This CDR3 spans 13 amino acids. This chain's CDR3 is CASSVGNFYGYTF. DNA of the CDR3: TGTGCCAGCAGCGTCGGGAACTTCTATGGCTACACCTTC.

This clone was found a few times. The V and J genes are TRBV6-6 and TRBJ1-1; 12 bases are a match to TRBD1. Germline CDR1 reads MNHNY; CDR2 reads SVGAGI (reference sequence). V gave up 6 bases and J gave up 5 bases; unmatched junction bases: 4. This CDR3 contains 14 residues. CDR3 nucleotide sequence: TGTGCCAGCAGGGGACAGGGGGCTTATACTGAAGCTTTCTTT. It codes for CASRGQGAYTEAFF.

A few counts support this clone. V gene TRBV5-5 combines with J gene TRBJ2-7, with 7 positions matching TRBD2. This CDR3 contains 15 residues. Trimming at V came to 4 bases and at J to 5 bases, leaving 12 bases not matched to a gene. Germline V gene data show CDR1 as SGHKS and CDR2 as YYEKEE (reference sequence). The CDR3 DNA sequence: TGTGCCAGCAGCACCGCCGGGGGGTACGCGGACGAGCAGTACTTC. Residues: CASSTAGGYADEQYF.

The chain carries TRBV5-4 and TRBJ2-1; D might be TRBD1 (5 bases). Trimming removed 0 bases at V and 10 bases at J, with 14 bases between. The CDR3 runs 14 residues. Germline CDR1 reads SGHNT; CDR2 reads YYREEE (reference sequence). The CDR3, as DNA: TGTGCCAGCAGCTTGGCCGGGCAGGGCGAGGAGCAGTTCTTC. Protein product: CASSLAGQGEEQFF.

This clone was counted a single time. This sequence joins TRBV13 and TRBJ2-7; 9 nucleotides match TRBD1. The V gene's germline CDR1 is PRHDT and CDR2 FYEKMQ (reference sequence). J was trimmed by 4 bases and V by 5 bases; bases with no gene match: 12. The CDR3 spans 16 residues. The CDR3: CASSETGGISSYEQYF. CDR3 DNA: TGTGCCAGCAGCGAAACAGGGGGCATCTCCTCATACGAGCAGTACTTC.

This clone was counted a single time. This chain uses TRBV19 with TRBJ1-2; D is unclear. V lost 3 bases and J 4 bases, leaving 6 bases between the germline ends. Germline CDR1 and CDR2: LNHDA and SQIVND (reference sequence). The CDR3 is made up of 12 amino acids. For the CDR3, the DNA is TGTGCCAGTAGTATCCCTATCTATGGCTACACCTTC. This translates into CASSIPIYGYTF. Based on the CDR3 plus reference TRBV19 and TRBJ1-2, the full variable domain is DGGITQSPKYLFRKEGQNVTLSCEQNLNHDAMYWYRQDPGQGLRLIYYSQIVNDFQKGDIAEGYSVSREKKESFPLTVTSAQKNPTAFYLCASSIPIYGYTFGSGTRLTVV.